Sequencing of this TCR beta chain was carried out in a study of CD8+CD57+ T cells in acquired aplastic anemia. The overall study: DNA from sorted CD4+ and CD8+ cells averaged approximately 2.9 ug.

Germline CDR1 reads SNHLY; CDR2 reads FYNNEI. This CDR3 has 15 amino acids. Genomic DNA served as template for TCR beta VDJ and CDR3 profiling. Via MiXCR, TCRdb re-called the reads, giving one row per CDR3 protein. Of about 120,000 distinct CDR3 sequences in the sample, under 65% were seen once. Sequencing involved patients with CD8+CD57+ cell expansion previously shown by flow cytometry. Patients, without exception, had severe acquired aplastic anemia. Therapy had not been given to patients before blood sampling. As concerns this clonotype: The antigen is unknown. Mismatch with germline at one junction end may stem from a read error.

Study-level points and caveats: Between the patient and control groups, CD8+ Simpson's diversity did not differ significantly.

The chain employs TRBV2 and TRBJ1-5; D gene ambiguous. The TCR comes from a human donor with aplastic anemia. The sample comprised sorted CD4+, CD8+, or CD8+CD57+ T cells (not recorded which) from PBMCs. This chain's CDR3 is CVSSPKRNLVQPQHF. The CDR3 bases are TGTGTCAGCAGTCCTAAGCGTAACCTCGTTCAGCCCCAGCATTTT.